This TCR beta chain was recovered during a study of response to subunit inactivated influenza vaccine. Germline values: CDR1 LNHNV, CDR2 YYDKDF (reference sequence). V lost 1 base and J 0 bases, leaving 11 bases between the germline ends. The CDR3 consists of 16 residues. In its sample, this clonotype was seen a few times. A single record per CDR3 protein comes from TCRdb applying MiXCR to the RT-PCR reads. The sample records around 200,000 distinct CDR3 sequences, around 14% being singletons. The chain recombines TRBV15 with TRBJ2-3; the D is unclear. The receptor was derived from a man aged 50 to 59 who received an inactivated influenza vaccine. The sequenced sample was CD8+ T cells sorted from PBMCs, obtained roughly 5 days after vaccination. CDR3 coding DNA: TGTGCCACCAGCAGAGGTTCGCTGGGAAGCACAGATACGCAGTATTTT. Encoded protein: CATSRGSLGSTDTQYF.